The rows below give T cell receptor beta chains drawn from one sample of a study of shared clonotypes between healthy human individuals. The repertoire was sequenced with immunoSEQ multiplex PCR; TCRdb's copy has only in-frame clones and lacks some. The sample holds about 980,000 clones, 60% to 85% seen once. Input material: memory CD4+ T cells sorted from blood. The source of these receptors is a man younger than 35 in good health. CDR3s include the opening cysteine and the closing phenylalanine or tryptophan. D genes are given only for firm matches. The listing skips clone size in some rows; elsewhere it reads once, few, many or a size class.

CDR3 length: 15
D gene: TRBD1
V gene: TRBV5-6
J gene: TRBJ2-5
clone size: once
CDR3 protein: CASSLEGGVMETQYF
CDR3 DNA: TGTGCCAGCAGCTTGGAAGGGGGCGTAATGGAGACCCAGTACTTC

CDR3 length: 16
D gene: NA
V gene: TRBV7-9
J gene: TRBJ1-3
clone size: NA
CDR3 protein: CASSLGSGHSGNTIYF
CDR3 DNA: TGTGCCAGCAGCTTAGGGTCGGGGCACTCTGGAAACACCATATATTTT

CDR3 length: 13
D gene: NA
V gene: TRBV11-3
J gene: TRBJ1-2
clone size: NA
CDR3 protein: CASSHSSNYGYTF
CDR3 DNA: TGTGCCAGCAGCCACAGCTCCAACTATGGCTACACCTTC

CDR3 length: 14
D gene: TRBD1
V gene: TRBV5-1
J gene: TRBJ2-7
clone size: once
CDR3 protein: CASSLGRQGYEQYF
CDR3 DNA: TGCGCCAGCAGCTTGGGAAGACAGGGCTACGAGCAGTACTTC

CDR3 length: 12
D gene: NA
V gene: TRBV6-6
J gene: TRBJ1-2
clone size: NA
CDR3 protein: CATRDVNYGYTF
CDR3 DNA: TGTGCCACCAGAGACGTCAACTATGGCTACACCTTC

CDR3 length: 14
D gene: TRBD1
V gene: TRBV2
J gene: TRBJ1-2
clone size: NA
CDR3 protein: CASSDRGQAYGYTF
CDR3 DNA: TGTGCCAGCAGTGACAGGGGGCAAGCTTATGGCTACACCTTC

CDR3 length: 16
D gene: TRBD1
V gene: TRBV19
J gene: TRBJ1-2
clone size: few
CDR3 protein: CASSPWTGQGRNGYTF
CDR3 DNA: TGTGCCAGTAGCCCGTGGACAGGACAGGGTCGGAATGGCTACACCTTC

CDR3 length: 11
D gene: NA
V gene: TRBV23-1
J gene: TRBJ1-2
clone size: NA
CDR3 protein: CAGKDRLGYTF
CDR3 DNA: TGCGCCGGTAAAGACAGATTGGGCTACACCTTC

CDR3 length: 15
D gene: TRBD2
V gene: TRBV25-1
J gene: TRBJ2-7
clone size: NA
CDR3 protein: CATTGGLAGTYEQYF
CDR3 DNA: TGTGCCACGACCGGGGGACTAGCGGGAACCTACGAGCAGTACTTC

CDR3 length: 13
D gene: NA
V gene: TRBV5-4
J gene: TRBJ2-3
clone size: NA
CDR3 protein: CASSFQGRDTQYF
CDR3 DNA: TGTGCCAGCAGCTTCCAGGGGAGAGATACGCAGTATTTT

CDR3 length: 13
D gene: NA
V gene: TRBV5-1
J gene: TRBJ2-5
clone size: NA
CDR3 protein: CASSRQERETQYF
CDR3 DNA: TGCGCCAGCAGCCGCCAGGAGCGAGAGACCCAGTACTTC

CDR3 length: 10
D gene: NA
V gene: TRBV20-1
J gene: TRBJ1-1
clone size: few
CDR3 protein: CSASQLEAFF
CDR3 DNA: TGCAGTGCTAGCCAGTTAGAAGCTTTCTTT

CDR3 length: 16
D gene: TRBD1
V gene: TRBV5-1
J gene: TRBJ2-5
clone size: NA
CDR3 protein: CASSLLGTGVQETQYF
CDR3 DNA: TGCGCCAGCAGCCTACTTGGAACAGGGGTACAAGAGACCCAGTACTTC

CDR3 length: 15
D gene: NA
V gene: TRBV7-8
J gene: TRBJ1-5
clone size: NA
CDR3 protein: CASRTGGQVDQPQHF
CDR3 DNA: TGTGCCAGCAGGACGGGGGGTCAGGTAGATCAGCCCCAGCATTTT

CDR3 length: 15
D gene: NA
V gene: TRBV5-5
J gene: TRBJ1-1
clone size: NA
CDR3 protein: CASSLLGYGGTEAFF
CDR3 DNA: TGTGCCAGCAGCTTGTTAGGCTATGGGGGGACTGAAGCTTTCTTT

CDR3 length: 13
D gene: NA
V gene: TRBV6-6
J gene: TRBJ2-1
clone size: NA
CDR3 protein: CASSPPGAGEQFF
CDR3 DNA: TGTGCCAGCAGTCCCCCAGGGGCGGGAGAGCAGTTCTTC

CDR3 length: 14
D gene: NA
V gene: TRBV28
J gene: TRBJ2-4
clone size: few
CDR3 protein: CASSSPRAKNIQYF
CDR3 DNA: TGTGCCAGCAGTTCCCCCAGAGCCAAAAACATTCAGTACTTC

CDR3 length: 14
D gene: NA
V gene: TRBV6-1
J gene: TRBJ1-4
clone size: few
CDR3 protein: CASSEGGTYEKLFF
CDR3 DNA: TGTGCCAGCAGTGAAGGCGGGACATATGAAAAACTGTTTTTT

CDR3 length: 15
D gene: TRBD2
V gene: TRBV5-1
J gene: TRBJ2-7
clone size: NA
CDR3 protein: CASSPGLAGGVEQYF
CDR3 DNA: TGCGCCAGCAGCCCGGGACTAGCGGGGGGAGTGGAGCAGTACTTC

CDR3 length: 16
D gene: TRBD2
V gene: TRBV5-4
J gene: TRBJ2-7
clone size: few
CDR3 protein: CASSLATSGASYEQYF
CDR3 DNA: TGTGCCAGCAGCTTGGCGACTAGCGGGGCTTCCTACGAGCAGTACTTC

CDR3 length: 15
D gene: TRBD1
V gene: TRBV28
J gene: TRBJ2-7
clone size: many
CDR3 protein: CASSPQGTASYEQYF
CDR3 DNA: TGTGCCAGCAGTCCTCAGGGGACAGCCTCCTACGAGCAGTACTTC

CDR3 length: 14
D gene: TRBD1
V gene: TRBV4-1
J gene: TRBJ2-7
clone size: NA
CDR3 protein: CASSLGDRGYEQYF
CDR3 DNA: TGCGCCAGCAGCCTTGGGGACAGGGGCTACGAGCAGTACTTC

CDR3 length: 16
D gene: TRBD1
V gene: TRBV15
J gene: TRBJ1-5
clone size: NA
CDR3 protein: CATSFRGRGQDQPQHF
CDR3 DNA: TGTGCCACCAGCTTCAGGGGTAGGGGGCAGGACCAGCCCCAGCATTTT

CDR3 length: 14
D gene: TRBD2
V gene: TRBV5-4
J gene: TRBJ2-3
clone size: NA
CDR3 protein: CASSLALAGNTQYF
CDR3 DNA: TGTGCCAGCAGCTTGGCACTAGCGGGGAATACGCAGTATTTT

CDR3 length: 16
D gene: NA
V gene: TRBV11-2
J gene: TRBJ2-5
clone size: NA
CDR3 protein: CASSFLGRSGQETQYF
CDR3 DNA: TGTGCCAGCAGCTTTCTAGGTCGGAGCGGGCAAGAGACCCAGTACTTC

CDR3 length: 14
D gene: NA
V gene: TRBV5-6
J gene: TRBJ1-5
clone size: NA
CDR3 protein: CASSFLQGGQPQHF
CDR3 DNA: TGTGCCAGCAGCTTCCTTCAAGGAGGTCAGCCCCAGCATTTT

CDR3 length: 15
D gene: NA
V gene: TRBV28
J gene: TRBJ2-3
clone size: NA
CDR3 protein: CASSLRARRADTQYF
CDR3 DNA: TGTGCCAGCAGTTTACGGGCTAGAAGGGCAGATACGCAGTATTTT

CDR3 length: 15
D gene: TRBD1
V gene: TRBV27
J gene: TRBJ1-2
clone size: NA
CDR3 protein: CASSLRQGGTYGYTF
CDR3 DNA: TGTGCCAGCAGTCTTCGACAGGGCGGCACCTATGGCTACACCTTC

CDR3 length: 15
D gene: NA
V gene: TRBV11-2
J gene: TRBJ2-3
clone size: NA
CDR3 protein: CASSLGLKGTDTQYF
CDR3 DNA: TGTGCCAGCAGCTTGGGACTCAAGGGAACAGATACGCAGTATTTT

CDR3 length: 17
D gene: NA
V gene: TRBV7-9
J gene: TRBJ2-1
clone size: NA
CDR3 protein: CASSLGSGPRSYNEQFF
CDR3 DNA: TGTGCCAGCAGCTTAGGATCGGGGCCCCGGTCCTACAATGAGCAGTTCTTC

CDR3 length: 13
D gene: NA
V gene: TRBV5-6
J gene: TRBJ2-7
clone size: NA
CDR3 protein: CASSLGSGYEQYF
CDR3 DNA: TGTGCCAGCAGCTTGGGATCCGGGTACGAGCAGTACTTC

CDR3 length: 15
D gene: TRBD1
V gene: TRBV15
J gene: TRBJ1-4
clone size: NA
CDR3 protein: CATSRDGQGKEKLFF
CDR3 DNA: TGTGCCACCAGCAGAGATGGACAGGGAAAGGAAAAACTGTTTTTT

CDR3 length: 15
D gene: NA
V gene: TRBV2
J gene: TRBJ1-5
clone size: once
CDR3 protein: CASSEGREGNQPQHF
CDR3 DNA: TGTGCCAGCAGTGAGGGGAGAGAAGGGAATCAGCCCCAGCATTTT

CDR3 length: 13
D gene: NA
V gene: TRBV7-2
J gene: TRBJ2-7
clone size: once
CDR3 protein: CASSLGLAGEQYF
CDR3 DNA: TGTGCCAGCAGCCTCGGACTGGCGGGTGAGCAGTACTTC

CDR3 length: 17
D gene: NA
V gene: TRBV7-8
J gene: TRBJ2-6
clone size: once
CDR3 protein: CASSLGTASSGANVLTF
CDR3 DNA: TGTGCCAGCAGCTTAGGGACCGCTAGTTCTGGGGCCAACGTCCTGACTTTC

CDR3 length: 16
D gene: NA
V gene: TRBV4-3
J gene: TRBJ2-6
clone size: many
CDR3 protein: CASSQGHPSGANVLTF
CDR3 DNA: TGCGCCAGCAGCCAAGGACATCCCTCTGGGGCCAACGTCCTGACTTTC

CDR3 length: 13
D gene: NA
V gene: TRBV6-1
J gene: TRBJ2-5
clone size: NA
CDR3 protein: CASSGGALETQYF
CDR3 DNA: TGTGCCAGCAGTGGAGGAGCTTTAGAGACCCAGTACTTC

CDR3 length: 14
D gene: TRBD2
V gene: TRBV5-1
J gene: TRBJ2-2
clone size: NA
CDR3 protein: CASTLAANTGELFF
CDR3 DNA: TGCGCCAGCACACTAGCGGCGAACACCGGGGAGCTGTTTTTT

CDR3 length: 15
D gene: NA
V gene: TRBV4-1
J gene: TRBJ2-3
clone size: NA
CDR3 protein: CASSQGGGSGDTQYF
CDR3 DNA: TGCGCCAGCAGCCAAGGGGGCGGTTCTGGGGATACGCAGTATTTT

CDR3 length: 14
D gene: NA
V gene: TRBV6-5
J gene: TRBJ2-1
clone size: many
CDR3 protein: CASRKEGSYNEQFF
CDR3 DNA: TGTGCCAGCAGGAAGGAGGGATCCTACAATGAGCAGTTCTTC

CDR3 length: 18
D gene: TRBD2
V gene: TRBV9
J gene: TRBJ2-1
clone size: NA
CDR3 protein: CASSVGTSGRAWGNEQFF
CDR3 DNA: TGTGCCAGCAGCGTAGGGACTAGCGGGAGGGCCTGGGGCAATGAGCAGTTCTTC

CDR3 length: 16
D gene: NA
V gene: TRBV5-1
J gene: TRBJ1-4
clone size: NA
CDR3 protein: CASSLGQVTTNEKLFF
CDR3 DNA: TGCGCCAGCAGCTTGGGACAGGTGACAACTAATGAAAAACTGTTTTTT

CDR3 length: 15
D gene: TRBD2
V gene: TRBV5-4
J gene: TRBJ2-5
clone size: NA
CDR3 protein: CASSPSSGIQETQYF
CDR3 DNA: TGTGCCAGCAGCCCTAGTAGCGGGATCCAAGAGACCCAGTACTTC

CDR3 length: 15
D gene: TRBD2
V gene: TRBV5-1
J gene: TRBJ2-3
clone size: NA
CDR3 protein: CASSVGTSGQDTQYF
CDR3 DNA: TGCGCCAGCAGCGTAGGGACTAGCGGGCAGGATACGCAGTATTTT

CDR3 length: 12
D gene: TRBD1
V gene: TRBV2
J gene: TRBJ1-2
clone size: NA
CDR3 protein: CATSTGVYGYTF
CDR3 DNA: TGTGCCACCTCAACAGGGGTGTATGGCTACACCTTC

CDR3 length: 13
D gene: NA
V gene: TRBV6-1
J gene: TRBJ2-7
clone size: NA
CDR3 protein: CASSRRGSYEQYF
CDR3 DNA: TGTGCCAGCAGTCGCAGGGGCTCCTACGAGCAGTACTTC

CDR3 length: 16
D gene: TRBD1
V gene: TRBV6-5
J gene: TRBJ1-2
clone size: NA
CDR3 protein: CASSYADRGTNYGYTF
CDR3 DNA: TGTGCCAGCAGTTACGCCGACAGGGGTACTAACTATGGCTACACCTTC

CDR3 length: 13
D gene: NA
V gene: TRBV28
J gene: TRBJ1-1
clone size: NA
CDR3 protein: CASHSEVNTEAFF
CDR3 DNA: TGTGCCAGCCACAGCGAAGTGAACACTGAAGCTTTCTTT

CDR3 length: 15
D gene: NA
V gene: TRBV6-5
J gene: TRBJ2-5
clone size: NA
CDR3 protein: CASSYTGEGGETQYF
CDR3 DNA: TGTGCCAGCAGTTACACAGGGGAGGGTGGAGAGACCCAGTACTTC

CDR3 length: 15
D gene: TRBD1
V gene: TRBV25-1
J gene: TRBJ2-2
clone size: NA
CDR3 protein: CASSARQGHTGELFF
CDR3 DNA: TGTGCCAGCAGTGCGCGACAGGGTCACACCGGGGAGCTGTTTTTT

CDR3 length: 15
D gene: NA
V gene: TRBV15
J gene: TRBJ2-2
clone size: NA
CDR3 protein: CATSRDYLSTGELFF
CDR3 DNA: TGTGCCACCAGCAGAGATTACCTCAGCACCGGGGAGCTGTTTTTT

CDR3 length: 13
D gene: NA
V gene: TRBV30
J gene: TRBJ1-2
clone size: once
CDR3 protein: CAWSQEANYGYTF
CDR3 DNA: TGTGCCTGGAGCCAAGAGGCCAACTATGGCTACACCTTC

CDR3 length: 17
D gene: TRBD1
V gene: TRBV10-1
J gene: TRBJ2-1
clone size: NA
CDR3 protein: CASSGVPGQGVYNEQFF
CDR3 DNA: TGCGCCAGCAGTGGGGTCCCGGGACAGGGGGTTTACAATGAGCAGTTCTTC